These T cell receptor beta chains were read from a single sample in a study of cytomegalovirus exposure and HLA in healthy donors. Only in-frame clones appear in the TCRdb table, and some are missing; sequencing was by immunoSEQ multiplex PCR. The repertoire holds 50,000 to 65,000 clones, with around 80% as singletons. Sequencing used PBMCs. All receptors derive from a woman aged 35 to 49 in good health and CMV-seropositive. Each CDR3 is given with its conserved first and last residue. D genes are given only for firm matches. Clone size is given for some rows only: seen once, a few or many times, or a class if the clone is expanded.

>.|TRBJ2-3|TRBV7-8|.
CASRSDRDLTDTQYF
TGTGCCAGCAGATCCGACAGGGACTTGACAGATACGCAGTATTTT
>.|TRBJ2-3|TRBV5-3|.
CASSLEGATDTQYF
TGTGCCAGCAGCTTGGAGGGGGCCACAGATACGCAGTATTTT
>.|TRBJ2-7|TRBV13|TRBD2
CASSPSGTSELYEQYF
TGTGCCAGCAGTCCCTCCGGGACTAGCGAGCTCTACGAGCAGTACTTC
>.|TRBJ2-5|TRBV9|.
CASSDTTGIQETQYF
TGTGCCAGCAGCGACACCACAGGGATCCAAGAGACCCAGTACTTC
>.|TRBJ2-6|TRBV27|TRBD1
CASSPRTGGITGANVLTF
TGTGCCAGCAGCCCGAGGACAGGGGGAATTACTGGGGCCAACGTCCTGACTTTC
>.|TRBJ1-2|TRBV19|.
CASSARGTGYTF
TGTGCCAGTAGTGCCAGGGGCACCGGCTACACCTTC
>.|TRBJ2-5|TRBV7-9|.
CASSLGVETQYF
TGTGCCAGCAGCTTAGGAGTGGAGACCCAGTACTTC
>.|TRBJ1-1|TRBV6-1|TRBD1
CASSPGGTEAFF
TGTGCCAGCAGTCCAGGGGGCACTGAAGCTTTCTTT
>.|TRBJ2-7|TRBV6-1|TRBD1
CASSEIDRAQEQYF
TGTGCCAGCAGTGAAATAGACAGGGCGCAAGAGCAGTACTTC
>large|TRBJ2-2|TRBV5-6|.
CASSLSALNRELFF
TGTGCCAGCAGCTTAAGTGCCCTAAATCGGGAGCTGTTTTTT
>once|TRBJ2-7|TRBV30|TRBD1
CAWDRDRALGEQYF
TGTGCCTGGGACCGGGACAGGGCCCTCGGCGAGCAGTACTTC
>.|TRBJ2-2|TRBV18|.
CASSRTANTGELFF
TGTGCCAGCTCGCGGACAGCGAACACCGGGGAGCTGTTTTTT
>.|TRBJ1-2|TRBV19|TRBD1
CASSMPGTGRHLGYTF
TGTGCCAGTAGTATGCCCGGGACAGGGCGTCATTTAGGTTACACCTTC
>.|TRBJ2-2|TRBV6-1|.
CASSTQGTLTGELFF
TGTGCCAGCAGTACACAGGGGACTTTGACCGGGGAGCTGTTTTTT
>once|TRBJ2-2|TRBV4-1|TRBD1
CASSQTGVSTGELFF
TGCGCCAGCAGCCAGACAGGGGTTAGCACCGGGGAGCTGTTTTTT